A selection of T cell receptor beta chains follows, all from one sample in a study of beta chain features in type 1 diabetes. Clones were read by immunoSEQ multiplex PCR, and TCRdb kept only the in-frame ones, dropping some. The top ten hold approximately 0.035% of the sample, which has under 450,000 clones, approximately 15% seen once. Sequenced input: naive CD4+ T cells from blood. These TCRs come from a man aged 25-40 years in good health. CDR3s include the opening cysteine and the closing phenylalanine or tryptophan. A D gene is named only where the DNA matches it firmly. Part of the rows lack a size; the others show once, few, many or a class for expanded clones.

DNA: TGTGCCAGCAGTTTCCTCGGCGGGTCACCCCTCCACTTT
CDR3: CASSFLGGSPLHF
V: TRBV13
J: TRBJ1-6
D: .
size: many

DNA: TGTGCCAGTACCACGATGAAGGACAGGGATAATGAAAAACTGTTTTTT
CDR3: CASTTMKDRDNEKLFF
V: TRBV19
J: TRBJ1-4
D: TRBD1
size: few

DNA: TGTGCCTGGAGTGTACGTCTAGCGGCCCCCGGGGAGCTGTTTTTT
CDR3: CAWSVRLAAPGELFF
V: TRBV30
J: TRBJ2-2
D: TRBD2
size: .

DNA: TGTGCCAGCAGCTTAGGTAACGCGTATACAAACGGTGAGCAGTTCTTC
CDR3: CASSLGNAYTNGEQFF
V: TRBV7-6
J: TRBJ2-1
D: .
size: .

DNA: TGTGCCTGGATGCGGGTCCAAGAGACCCAGTACTTC
CDR3: CAWMRVQETQYF
V: TRBV30
J: TRBJ2-5
D: .
size: few

DNA: TGTGCCAGCAGCACAAAGATGGCGAATGAGCAGTTCTTC
CDR3: CASSTKMANEQFF
V: TRBV7-9
J: TRBJ2-1
D: .
size: few

DNA: TGTGCCAGCAGCGTTAGCGGACGAGCGGATACGCAGTATTTT
CDR3: CASSVSGRADTQYF
V: TRBV9
J: TRBJ2-3
D: .
size: .

DNA: TGTGCCAGCAGTCCTAGTTTTAGCGCAGAGACCCAGTACTTC
CDR3: CASSPSFSAETQYF
V: TRBV27
J: TRBJ2-5
D: .
size: few

DNA: TGTGCCAGCGGAACCGGTGATACGCAGTATTTT
CDR3: CASGTGDTQYF
V: TRBV9
J: TRBJ2-3
D: .
size: few

DNA: TGCGCCAGCAGCCAACATTCCGGGACAGGGGTGGCTTTCTTT
CDR3: CASSQHSGTGVAFF
V: TRBV4-1
J: TRBJ1-1
D: TRBD1
size: few

DNA: TGTGCCAGCATCCCCGGGTCGAATTCACCCCTCCACTTT
CDR3: CASIPGSNSPLHF
V: TRBV21-1
J: TRBJ1-6
D: .
size: few

DNA: TGTGCCAGCAGCTCCGGGACTCAAACCTACGAGCAGTACTTC
CDR3: CASSSGTQTYEQYF
V: TRBV7-7
J: TRBJ2-7
D: .
size: .

DNA: TGTGCCAGCAGCTTCTCGAGCACAGATACGCAGTATTTT
CDR3: CASSFSSTDTQYF
V: TRBV11-2
J: TRBJ2-3
D: .
size: few

DNA: TGTGCCAGCACCCTACTAGCGGGAGACACAGATACGCAGTATTTT
CDR3: CASTLLAGDTDTQYF
V: TRBV27
J: TRBJ2-3
D: TRBD2
size: .

DNA: TGTGCCAGCACCTCCGGGGAGACCCAGTACTTC
CDR3: CASTSGETQYF
V: TRBV5-6
J: TRBJ2-5
D: .
size: .

DNA: TGTGCCTGGCCGGGCGGGAACACTGGGGCCAACGTCCTGACTTTC
CDR3: CAWPGGNTGANVLTF
V: TRBV30
J: TRBJ2-6
D: .
size: .

DNA: TGTGCCAGCAGCTTCCCAGGGACCTACATTCAGTACTTC
CDR3: CASSFPGTYIQYF
V: TRBV11-2
J: TRBJ2-4
D: .
size: .

DNA: TGTGCCAGCAGCGGACGGGGGGGCCGAGATACGCAGTATTTT
CDR3: CASSGRGGRDTQYF
V: TRBV7-2
J: TRBJ2-3
D: TRBD2
size: .

DNA: TGTGCCAGTATCGACAGTTCGAACACCGGGGAGCTGTTTTTT
CDR3: CASIDSSNTGELFF
V: TRBV19
J: TRBJ2-2
D: .
size: .

DNA: TGTGCCAGCAGCCCTCGGTACTCTGGGGCCAACGTCCTGACTTTC
CDR3: CASSPRYSGANVLTF
V: TRBV7-6
J: TRBJ2-6
D: .
size: few

DNA: TGCAGCGTTGAACAAGGATCCGCAGATACGCAGTATTTT
CDR3: CSVEQGSADTQYF
V: TRBV29-1
J: TRBJ2-3
D: .
size: few

DNA: TGCGCCAGCAGATCCGACCGGGACAGAACCACAGATACGCAGTATTTT
CDR3: CASRSDRDRTTDTQYF
V: TRBV5-1
J: TRBJ2-3
D: TRBD1
size: .

DNA: TGTGCCAGCAGCTTTGGCCAGGTGAACATTCAGTACTTC
CDR3: CASSFGQVNIQYF
V: TRBV11-2
J: TRBJ2-4
D: .
size: few

DNA: TGTGCCAGCAGAGCACCCCTCGGAAGGGGAATGAACACTGAAGCTTTCTTT
CDR3: CASRAPLGRGMNTEAFF
V: TRBV11-2
J: TRBJ1-1
D: .
size: few

DNA: TGTGCCTGGACCCTGACCCCAGCCTTTAGTGGCTACACCTTC
CDR3: CAWTLTPAFSGYTF
V: TRBV30
J: TRBJ1-2
D: .
size: .

DNA: TGTGCCAGCAGTGCATATCTTGGCGAGACCCAGTACTTC
CDR3: CASSAYLGETQYF
V: TRBV25-1
J: TRBJ2-5
D: .
size: few

DNA: TGTGCCAGCAGTGATTCGCGGGGGGAAGAGACCCAGTACTTC
CDR3: CASSDSRGEETQYF
V: TRBV2
J: TRBJ2-5
D: TRBD2
size: .

DNA: TGTGCCAGTACCTCCCCTAGCACAGATACGCAGTATTTT
CDR3: CASTSPSTDTQYF
V: TRBV19
J: TRBJ2-3
D: .
size: .

DNA: TGTGCCAGCAGCTTAGCACTAGCGGGAGGGACCACCGGGGAGCTGTTTTTT
CDR3: CASSLALAGGTTGELFF
V: TRBV7-2
J: TRBJ2-2
D: TRBD2
size: few

DNA: TGTGCCATCAAGAGGGAGGCCTACAATGAGCAGTTCTTC
CDR3: CAIKREAYNEQFF
V: TRBV10-3
J: TRBJ2-1
D: .
size: few

DNA: TGTGCCACGGACGGACTGTCTGGGGCCAACGTCCTGACTTTC
CDR3: CATDGLSGANVLTF
V: TRBV2
J: TRBJ2-6
D: .
size: .

DNA: TGTGCCAGCAGCTCCATCGGATATACGCAGTATTTT
CDR3: CASSSIGYTQYF
V: TRBV6-6
J: TRBJ2-3
D: .
size: few

DNA: TGTGCCAGCAGCTTGACAGGGGGCATCGCAGATACGCAGTATTTT
CDR3: CASSLTGGIADTQYF
V: TRBV7-9
J: TRBJ2-3
D: TRBD1
size: few

DNA: TGTGCCTGGAGCGGGACAGGGGAGGTGACCCAGTACTTC
CDR3: CAWSGTGEVTQYF
V: TRBV30
J: TRBJ2-5
D: TRBD1
size: .

DNA: TGTGCCATCAGTGAGGGGTACGAGCAGTACTTC
CDR3: CAISEGYEQYF
V: TRBV10-3
J: TRBJ2-7
D: .
size: many

DNA: TGTGCCAGCAGTGAGCCTGGGCCGGATGAAAAACTGTTTTTT
CDR3: CASSEPGPDEKLFF
V: TRBV25-1
J: TRBJ1-4
D: .
size: few

DNA: TGCGCCAGCAGCCTAGGAGGGGCGCGGAATTATGGCTACACCTTC
CDR3: CASSLGGARNYGYTF
V: TRBV4-1
J: TRBJ1-2
D: .
size: once

DNA: TGTGCCAGCATCACACTCCTAGGAAACACAGATACGCAGTATTTT
CDR3: CASITLLGNTDTQYF
V: TRBV7-2
J: TRBJ2-3
D: .
size: .

DNA: TGTGCCAGCAGCTTAGTACTGACCTCCTACAATGAGCAGTTCTTC
CDR3: CASSLVLTSYNEQFF
V: TRBV7-2
J: TRBJ2-1
D: .
size: .

DNA: TGTGCCAGCAGCCCCCAGGCGGGAGGGGACGAGCAGTTCTTC
CDR3: CASSPQAGGDEQFF
V: TRBV7-3
J: TRBJ2-1
D: TRBD2
size: few

DNA: TGCGCCAGCAGCCAAGAGATCTCTGGGGCCAACGTCCTGACTTTC
CDR3: CASSQEISGANVLTF
V: TRBV4-1
J: TRBJ2-6
D: .
size: .

DNA: TGCAGCGCCCGGACTAGTCGAGGGGATACGCAGTATTTT
CDR3: CSARTSRGDTQYF
V: TRBV29-1
J: TRBJ2-3
D: TRBD2
size: few

DNA: TGTGCCAGCAGCACTACTTTGAGCACAGATACGCAGTATTTT
CDR3: CASSTTLSTDTQYF
V: TRBV7-9
J: TRBJ2-3
D: .
size: .

DNA: TGTGCCACGTCCCAAGTAACAGGGCAGGGCGGGGAGCTGTTTTTT
CDR3: CATSQVTGQGGELFF
V: TRBV6-1
J: TRBJ2-2
D: .
size: .

DNA: TGCGCCAGCAGCACCTTAGCGGGAGGGCCGGGAGAGACCCAGTACTTC
CDR3: CASSTLAGGPGETQYF
V: TRBV5-1
J: TRBJ2-5
D: TRBD2
size: .

DNA: TGTGCCAGCAGCTTAGGTCCTGGGAGGGCTAGCTCCTACAATGAGCAGTTCTTC
CDR3: CASSLGPGRASSYNEQFF
V: TRBV7-2
J: TRBJ2-1
D: TRBD2
size: few

DNA: TGCAGCGTTCCTCCCATGACTACAAGCACAGATACGCAGTATTTT
CDR3: CSVPPMTTSTDTQYF
V: TRBV29-1
J: TRBJ2-3
D: .
size: .

DNA: TGTGCCAGCAGTCGGATAGCGGGAGTTGGCGATACGCAGTATTTT
CDR3: CASSRIAGVGDTQYF
V: TRBV5-4
J: TRBJ2-3
D: TRBD2
size: few

DNA: TGTGCCAGCAGTGATAGACAGAACACCGGGGAGCTGTTTTTT
CDR3: CASSDRQNTGELFF
V: TRBV25-1
J: TRBJ2-2
D: .
size: few

DNA: TGTGCCAGCAGCTTGATGAGACAGCCTACAAATGAGCAGTTCTTC
CDR3: CASSLMRQPTNEQFF
V: TRBV5-6
J: TRBJ2-1
D: .
size: .

DNA: TGTGCCAGCAGCCGGGACAGCCCCGGAGCCGAGCAGTACTTC
CDR3: CASSRDSPGAEQYF
V: TRBV7-9
J: TRBJ2-7
D: TRBD1
size: .

DNA: TGTGCCAGTAGTATCCGGGACAGGCAGAACACTGAAGCTTTCTTT
CDR3: CASSIRDRQNTEAFF
V: TRBV19
J: TRBJ1-1
D: TRBD1
size: few